The T cell receptor (beta chain) under discussion was sequenced for a study of shared clonotypes between healthy human individuals. Study conclusions and caveats: Larger estimated richness was generally seen in naive subsets than in memory subsets.

The CD4+ fraction was divided into a CD45RA+ naive subset and a CD45RA-negative memory subset. This CDR3 is 11 amino acids long. Germline V gene data show CDR1 as KGHSH and CDR2 as LQKENI. Trimming removed 2 bases from V and 8 bases from J, with 4 bases in between. About this clone: Its matching antigen is unknown. Additional DNA sequences in this sample encode the identical CDR3.

Libraries were prepared by immunoSEQ multiplex PCR; TCRdb keeps only in-frame clonotypes and omits some of them. The sample yields millions of clones, 85% to 95% seen once. The specimen was naive CD4+ T cells sorted from blood. Specified subset: CD45RA+ positively selected. The receptor's source is a man between 18 and 35 years old in good health. The chain couples TRBV18 to TRBJ2-1; D is uncertain. CDR3 sequence reads: CASSPKDEQFF. In nucleotides, the CDR3 is TGTGCCAGCTCACCAAAGGATGAGCAGTTCTTC.